This T cell receptor (beta chain) was identified during a study of blood T cell repertoires in COVID-19. The germline V gene encodes CDR1 KGHSH and CDR2 LQKENI. The CDR3 contains 14 residues. With V trimmed by 4 bases and J by 2 bases, 2 bases remained unmatched. Here immunoSEQ multiplex PCR was the method, and the copy in TCRdb shows in-frame clones only, minus some. The sample holds about 40,000 clones, approximately 86% seen once. This TCR was recovered from a man aged 40-49 years with active COVID-19. Sequencing was done on a sample of peripheral blood. This chain joins TRBV18 and TRBJ1-2; 9 bases match TRBD1. This CDR3 reads CASSRGTGNYGYTF. CDR3 nucleotides: TGTGCCAGCTCACGGGGGACAGGGAACTATGGCTACACCTTC.